This T cell receptor (beta chain) was retrieved from a study of T cell clusters in autoimmune cytopenias. CDR1 is SGHVS, CDR2 FQNEAQ, per germline. There are 12 residues in the CDR3. TRB was amplified from approximately 250 ng of peripheral blood genomic DNA per sample. TRB was amplified by touch-down multiplex PCR, primer pools A and B combined. TCRdb derives one entry per CDR3 protein from the multiplex PCR reads, leaving out DNA. This listing includes more than 9,500 distinct CDR3 sequences. The same data also contributed to another study, on T cell repertoires in aging, cancer and after chemotherapy.

The sample taken for sequencing was peripheral blood. The chain recombines TRBV7-8 with TRBJ1-2. This receptor was taken from a human donor in good health. The CDR3 region is CASSLGDYGYTF.